The rows below give T cell receptor beta chains drawn from one sample of a study of STAT3 mutations in large granular lymphocyte leukemia. The method was immunoSEQ multiplex PCR; TCRdb's version includes in-frame clones alone and lacks a portion of them. The sample includes around 4,600 clones, about half seen only once; the top ten take less than 85%. Source material: peripheral blood mononuclear cells. The receptors shown here come from a man in his sixties with T-cell large granular lymphocyte leukemia. Some clones in this sample may be carry-over from other donors' samples. Both conserved end residues are part of each CDR3. The D gene is left open where the match is weak. Where a row states a size, it is once, few, many or the class of an expanded clone; other rows omit it.

>TRBV5-1|NA|TRBJ2-7|TRBD1
CASRPGQGYEQYF
TGCGCCAGCAGACCGGGACAGGGCTACGAGCAGTACTTC
>TRBV19|medium-sized|TRBJ2-2|NA
CASTPGTTVGELFF
TGTGCCAGTACCCCAGGGACGACGGTCGGGGAGCTGTTTTTT
>TRBV7-9|few|TRBJ1-2|NA
CASGEPGELRGYTF
TGTGCCAGCGGGGAGCCAGGGGAGTTAAGGGGCTACACCTTC
>TRBV30|NA|TRBJ2-7|TRBD1
CAWSRGQSSYEQYF
TGTGCCTGGAGTAGGGGACAGAGCTCCTACGAGCAGTACTTC
>TRBV6-4|few|TRBJ2-7|NA
CANKSHGGFLSYEQYF
TGTGCCAACAAGTCACATGGGGGGTTTCTATCCTACGAGCAGTACTTC
>TRBV7-2|NA|TRBJ1-5|TRBD1
CASSLYDLDRREPQHF
TGTGCCAGCAGCTTATACGATTTGGACAGGCGGGAGCCCCAGCATTTT
>TRBV10-3|NA|TRBJ2-3|TRBD2
CATATSVPDTQYF
TGTGCCACCGCCACTAGCGTACCAGATACGCAGTATTTT
>TRBV5-1|NA|TRBJ1-1|NA
CASSLGPSNTEAFF
TGCGCCAGCAGCTTGGGTCCCTCCAACACTGAAGCTTTCTTT
>TRBV5-4|NA|TRBJ2-3|NA
CASSLSYSTDTQYF
TGTGCCAGCAGCTTGTCCTACTCCACAGATACGCAGTATTTT
>TRBV11-3|NA|TRBJ2-1|TRBD2
CASSPGTSAINEQFF
TGTGCCAGCAGCCCCGGGACTAGCGCGATTAATGAGCAGTTCTTC
>TRBV5-4|NA|TRBJ2-7|NA
CASSKGGLGTYEQYF
TGTGCCAGCAGCAAGGGGGGGCTGGGGACCTACGAGCAGTACTTC
>TRBV6-5|NA|TRBJ2-7|NA
CASAPTPLSSYEQYF
TGTGCCAGCGCCCCGACCCCGCTGAGCTCCTACGAGCAGTACTTC
>TRBV18|NA|TRBJ2-3|TRBD2
CASSPSSGRSDTQYF
TGTGCCAGCTCACCGTCTAGCGGGAGGTCGGATACGCAGTATTTT
>TRBV4-3|NA|TRBJ1-4|NA
CASSQAEGTNEKLFF
TGCGCCAGCAGCCAAGCGGAAGGGACTAATGAAAAACTGTTTTTT
>TRBV7-9|NA|TRBJ1-2|NA
CASSPSRLYGYTF
TGTGCCAGCAGCCCTAGTAGGCTCTATGGCTACACCTTC
>TRBV7-2|NA|TRBJ2-5|NA
CASSRGGSETQYF
TGTGCCAGCAGCCGCGGGGGCTCAGAGACCCAGTACTTC
>TRBV9|NA|TRBJ2-7|NA
CASSVGQSRQYF
TGTGCCAGCAGCGTAGGGCAATCACGTCAGTACTTC
>TRBV5-4|NA|TRBJ1-6|TRBD1
CASSPTGTADSPLHF
TGTGCCAGCAGCCCGACCGGGACAGCGGATTCACCCCTCCACTTT
>TRBV27|NA|TRBJ1-5|NA
CASSPQGDDQPQHF
TGTGCCAGCAGTCCCCAGGGCGATGATCAGCCCCAGCATTTT
>TRBV25-1|NA|TRBJ2-1|NA
CASSEDRLAYNEQFF
TGTGCCAGCAGTGAGGACAGACTAGCCTACAATGAGCAGTTCTTC
>TRBV18|NA|TRBJ2-5|TRBD1
CASSQGAVWETQYF
TGTGCCAGCTCACAGGGGGCCGTATGGGAGACCCAGTACTTC
>TRBV7-9|NA|TRBJ1-5|NA
CASSPAGRPQHF
TGTGCCAGCAGCCCCGCGGGACGACCACAGCATTTT
>TRBV7-9|NA|TRBJ2-1|NA
CASSSFDGEQFF
TGTGCCAGCAGCTCATTCGACGGTGAGCAGTTCTTC
>TRBV19|few|TRBJ2-5|NA
CASSIGGTQYF
TGTGCCAGTAGTATCGGGGGGACCCAGTACTTC
>TRBV5-6|NA|TRBJ2-5|NA
CASSLLLTGETQYF
TGTGCCAGCAGCTTGTTGCTCACAGGCGAGACCCAGTACTTC
>TRBV19|NA|TRBJ2-5|NA
CASAPGLRGGQETQYF
TGTGCCAGTGCACCCGGACTTAGAGGGGGCCAAGAGACCCAGTACTTC
>TRBV5-1|NA|TRBJ2-3|NA
CASSPPSTDTQYF
TGCGCCAGCTCCCCTCCTAGCACAGATACGCAGTATTTT
>TRBV5-1|NA|TRBJ2-7|NA
CASSDSRVGSYEQYF
TGCGCCAGCAGCGATAGCAGGGTTGGCTCCTACGAGCAGTACTTC
>TRBV5-4|once|TRBJ2-1|TRBD1
CASSPGGSDHEQFF
TGTGCCAGCAGCCCAGGGGGTAGCGACCATGAGCAGTTCTTC
>TRBV30|once|TRBJ1-4|NA
CAWSSTPGLLIF
TGTGCCTGGAGTTCGACACCGGGACTGCTCATTTTT
>TRBV7-9|NA|TRBJ1-4|NA
CASSLDWGYEKLFF
TGTGCCAGCAGCTTAGATTGGGGGTATGAAAAACTGTTTTTT
>TRBV5-1|NA|TRBJ1-4|TRBD1
CASSQRTGNEKLFF
TGCGCCAGCAGCCAGAGGACAGGGAATGAAAAACTGTTTTTT
>TRBV18|NA|TRBJ2-5|NA
CASSPRESQETQYF
TGTGCCAGCTCACCACGGGAGAGCCAAGAGACCCAGTACTTC
>TRBV9|few|TRBJ2-5|TRBD2
CASSVSGGAPETQYF
TGTGCCAGCAGCGTTAGCGGGGGGGCCCCAGAGACCCAGTACTTC
>TRBV7-9|NA|TRBJ2-5|TRBD1
CASSLAPAGGWQETQYF
TGTGCCAGCAGCTTAGCGCCGGCAGGGGGCTGGCAAGAGACCCAGTACTTC
>TRBV30|NA|TRBJ2-1|TRBD2
CAWSVLAGYNEQFF
TGTGCCTGGAGTGTACTAGCGGGGTACAATGAGCAGTTCTTC
>TRBV5-1|medium-sized|TRBJ1-2|TRBD1
CASSLRTGNNYGYTF
TGCGCCAGCAGCTTGAGGACAGGGAACAACTATGGCTACACCTTC
>TRBV5-1|NA|TRBJ1-1|NA
CASSLAQGSTEAFF
TGCGCCAGCAGCTTGGCACAGGGTAGCACTGAAGCTTTCTTT
>TRBV5-5|NA|TRBJ1-2|TRBD1
CASSQMADRAFVGYTF
TGTGCCAGCAGCCAGATGGCCGACAGGGCCTTTGTGGGCTACACCTTC
>TRBV5-6|NA|TRBJ1-2|NA
CASSLGRTNYGYTF
TGTGCCAGCAGCTTGGGACGGACTAACTATGGCTACACCTTC
>TRBV18|NA|TRBJ2-4|NA
CASSPSGPGNIQYF
TGTGCCAGCTCACCCTCTGGACCGGGAAACATTCAGTACTTC
>TRBV7-9|few|TRBJ1-2|NA
CASSLGRGFGGYTF
TGTGCCAGCAGCTTGGGAAGGGGGTTTGGTGGCTACACCTTC
>TRBV5-1|few|TRBJ2-5|NA
CASRRGDGQETQYF
TGCGCCAGCAGGAGGGGTGACGGCCAAGAGACCCAGTACTTC
>TRBV5-1|NA|TRBJ2-3|TRBD1
CASSGTGGATDTQYF
TGCGCCAGCAGCGGCACAGGGGGCGCCACAGATACGCAGTATTTT
>TRBV6-6|few|TRBJ2-7|NA
CASSYGLIEQYF
TGTGCCAGCAGTTACGGATTGATCGAGCAGTACTTC
>TRBV30|once|TRBJ2-5|TRBD2
CAWGLQRESETQYF
TGTGCCTGGGGCCTCCAGCGGGAATCGGAGACCCAGTACTTC
>TRBV5-4|NA|TRBJ1-2|TRBD1
CASSSGQGAYYGYTF
TGTGCCAGCAGCTCCGGACAGGGGGCATATTATGGCTACACCTTC